These 14 T cell receptor beta chains were all obtained from the same sample, sequenced in a study of CD8+CD57+ T cells in acquired aplastic anemia. TCR beta VDJ and CDR3 profiles were obtained from a genomic DNA template. TCRdb redid the calling of the reads with MiXCR, one entry per CDR3 protein. This sample has 270,000 or so distinct CDR3 sequences, with about 80% found just once. Sequencing involved patients with CD8+CD57+ cell expansion previously shown by flow cytometry. Sequencing used sorted CD4+, CD8+, or CD8+CD57+ T cells (not recorded which) from PBMCs. The source of these receptors is a human donor with aplastic anemia.

The J gene is TRBJ2-3, the V gene TRBV7-9, with a possible D match to TRBD1 (7 bases). Trimming took off 5 bases at V and 8 bases at J, with 17 bases between the two ends. The CDR3 spans 14 residues. The germline CDR1 and CDR2 sequences are SEHNR and FQNEAQ (reference sequence). The CDR3 region is CASSQGGGNGTQYF. CDR3 DNA sequence: TGTGCCAGCAGCCAGGGGGGCGGAAACGGTACGCAGTATTTT.

As to this clonotype: The CDR3 carries no conserved terminal phenylalanine or tryptophan, so it likely arises from a read error. It is unclear where the CDR3 begins or ends on the DNA, so no DNA is shown, and the CDR3 is as TCRdb lists it. Here the CDR3 reads CASSVGSGTEYY. The chain joins TRBV7-4 to TRBJ2-3. Termini included, the CDR3 measures 12 amino acids. In germline, CDR1 is SGHVT, CDR2 SQSDAQ.

In regard to this clonotype: One junction end disagrees with the germline gene, perhaps due to a read error. The V gene is TRBV7-9, the J gene TRBJ2-1; possibly TRBD1 for D (5 bases). CDR1 is SEHNR and CDR2 is FQNEAQ in the germline V gene (reference sequence). This CDR3 comprises 15 residues. CDR3: CASSLTQSQDYAQFF. The CDR3 DNA reads TGCGCCAGCAGCTTGACACAGTCACAGGATTACGCGCAGTTCTTC.

This clonotype was found many times. J is TRBJ2-7 and V is TRBV19; weak D call: TRBD1 (6 bases). The CDR3 is made up of 17 amino acids. Trimming shortened V by 0 bases and J by 0 bases, and 15 bases separated the two germline ends. Germline V lookup: CDR1 LNHDA, CDR2 SQIVND (reference sequence). CDR3 region: CASSIDELDSSSYEQYF. The DNA of the CDR3 is TGTGCCAGTAGTATAGATGAACTGGACAGTTCCTCCTACGAGCAGTACTTC.

The gene calls are TRBV2 and TRBJ2-5; 9 bases match TRBD2. Germline loops: CDR1 SNHLY, CDR2 FYNNEI. J gave up 5 bases and V 5 bases, and 9 bases lay outside the gene matches. The CDR3 sequence is 15 residues long. CDR3 sequence: CASSRLAGVRETQYF. CDR3 sequence (DNA): TGTGCCAGCAGTCGCTTAGCGGGAGTGAGGGAGACCCAGTACTTC.

Worth noting for this clonotype: The junction differs from germline at one of its ends, possibly a read error. The chain links TRBV7-8 to TRBJ1-5; no firm D call. Per germline, CDR1 SGHVS and CDR2 FQNEAQ. The CDR3 runs 14 residues. The CDR3: CASSVAYGNQTQHF. DNA of the CDR3: TGTGCCAGCAGTGTGGCCTATGGCAATCAGACCCAGCATTTT.

In this sample, this clonotype turned up a few times. One end of the junction is discordant with germline, which a read error may explain. This chain connects TRBV19 to TRBJ2-2; 7 bases match TRBD2. This CDR3 is 11 amino acids long. Germline lookup yields CDR1 LNHDA and CDR2 SQIVND (reference sequence). The chain's CDR3 is CASSIASGANF. The CDR3 DNA reads as TGTGCCAGTAGTATAGCTAGCGGAGCCAATTTT.

This clonotype was counted once. This chain joins TRBV4-2 and TRBJ1-1; D remains ambiguous. Germline lookup yields CDR1 LGHNA and CDR2 YNFKEQ. V shed 4 bases and J shed 5 bases, with 11 bases lying between them. The CDR3 is made up of 13 amino acids. The CDR3, as DNA: TGTGCCAGCAGCCTGGACCGCTGGACTGAAGCTTTCTTT. Residues: CASSLDRWTEAFF.

Details on this clonotype: The junction differs from germline at one of its ends, possibly a read error. The rearrangement uses TRBV9 and TRBJ2-1, with TRBD2 identical over 9 bases. Germline V gene data show CDR1 as SGDLS and CDR2 as YYNGEE. The CDR3 totals 12 residues. This CDR3 reads CERSGGTDTQFF. The CDR3 nucleotides read TGTGAAAGAAGCGGGGGGACCGATACGCAGTTCTTT.

This clonotype showed up just once. Since no conserved phenylalanine or tryptophan closes the CDR3, a read error is the likely cause. No DNA is shown, since the ends of the CDR3 on it are uncertain; the CDR3 is the one TCRdb lists. The chain combines TRBV7-8 with TRBJ2-3; the table's D call, TRBD2, was not checked against the DNA. Germline assignment: CDR1 SGHVS and CDR2 FQNEAQ. The CDR3 length is 14 residues, termini included. The CDR3 here is CASSFAGGNETQDL.

The chain recombines TRBV7-2 with TRBJ1-1, with a weak D call TRBD1 (5 bases). Per the germline V gene, CDR1 is SGHTA and CDR2 is FQGNSA. This CDR3 comprises 16 residues. Trimming removed 9 bases at V and 10 bases at J, with 30 bases between. For the CDR3, the DNA is TGTGCCAGAGAAGGGACTCGGGTCGCCTTGAACATTGGAGCTTTCTTT. This gives the protein CAREGTRVALNIGAFF. Variable domain in full (rest from reference TRBV7-2 and TRBJ1-1): GAGVSQSPSNKVTEKGKDVELRCDPISGHTALYWYRQSLGQGLEFLIYFQGNSAPDKSGLPSDRFSAERTGGSVSTLTIQRTQQEDSAVYLCAREGTRVALNIGAFFGQGTRLTVV.

Of note for this clonotype: The conserved final phenylalanine or tryptophan is absent from the CDR3, which likely points to a read error. Because the CDR3's place on the DNA is in doubt, the DNA is left out and the CDR3 is given as listed by TCRdb. The genes are TRBV7-9 and TRBJ2-1; the table's D gene call, TRBD1, was not cross checked with the DNA. The CDR3 has 13 amino acids, counting both end residues. Germline loops: CDR1 SEHNR, CDR2 FQNEAQ (reference sequence). The CDR3 loop is CAGQGLRETQQFG.

The table lists this clonotype with a count of one. This chain links TRBV5-4 with TRBJ2-3; 8 positions match TRBD2. This CDR3 contains 14 residues. V lost 2 bases and J lost 11; bases outside the gene matches: 10. The germline CDR1 and CDR2 sequences are SGHNT and YYREEE (reference sequence). The CDR3 loop reads CASSFTLAGGEQYF. The CDR3 nucleotides read TGTGCCAGCAGCTTTACTCTCGCGGGAGGTGAGCAGTATTTT.

A remark on this clonotype: Since no conserved phenylalanine or tryptophan closes the CDR3, a read error is the likely cause. The DNA is left out, because the CDR3 cannot be placed on it with certainty; the CDR3 is given as TCRdb lists it. The chain combines TRBV15 with TRBJ1-1; the table gives TRBD1 as D, unverified against the DNA. Germline V gives CDR1 LNHNV, CDR2 YYDKDF (reference sequence). The CDR3 is 18 residues long, ends included. CDR3 sequence reads: CATSRRSEQETQYFGPGI.